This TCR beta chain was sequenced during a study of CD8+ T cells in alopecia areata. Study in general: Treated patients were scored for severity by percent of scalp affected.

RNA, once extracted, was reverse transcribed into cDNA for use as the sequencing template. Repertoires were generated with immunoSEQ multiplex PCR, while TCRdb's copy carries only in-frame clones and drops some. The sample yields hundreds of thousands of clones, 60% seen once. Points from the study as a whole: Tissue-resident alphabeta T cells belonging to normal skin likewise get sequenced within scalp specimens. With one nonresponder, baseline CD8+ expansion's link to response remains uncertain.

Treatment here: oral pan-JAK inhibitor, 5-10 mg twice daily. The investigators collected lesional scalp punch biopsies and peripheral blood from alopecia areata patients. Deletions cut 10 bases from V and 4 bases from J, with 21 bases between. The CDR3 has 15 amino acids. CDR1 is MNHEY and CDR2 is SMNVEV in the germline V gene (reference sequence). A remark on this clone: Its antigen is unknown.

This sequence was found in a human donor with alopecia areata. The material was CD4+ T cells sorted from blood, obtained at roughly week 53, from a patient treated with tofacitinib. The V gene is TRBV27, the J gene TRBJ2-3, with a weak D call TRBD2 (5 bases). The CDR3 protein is CATMDGKGVPDTQYF. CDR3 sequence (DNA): TGTGCCACCATGGACGGGAAGGGAGTGCCAGATACGCAGTATTTT.